Each of the 9 T cell receptor beta chains below was sequenced from the same sample in a study of OX40 agonist ivuxolimab in advanced cancers. Method: immunoSEQ multiplex PCR; TCRdb's copy keeps in-frame clones and lacks some. This table has about 110,000 clones, under 95% appearing once. Sequencing used CD4+ or CD8+ T cells sorted from blood, obtained in a trial of the OX40 agonist ivuxolimab. The receptors were sampled from an adult with an advanced solid tumor such as melanoma, head and neck, liver or kidney cancer.

The V and J genes are TRBV11-2 and TRBJ2-1, with D maybe TRBD2 (6 bases). V was pared by 6 bases and J by 3 bases, with 9 bases between. CDR3 size: 13 residues. The germline CDR1 and CDR2 sequences are SGHAT and FQNNGV. CDR3 nucleotides: TGTGCCAGCAGGACGGGGGTCTACAATGAGCAGTTCTTC. Amino acid sequence: CASRTGVYNEQFF.

V gene TRBV7-3 combines with J gene TRBJ2-1; D gene uncertain. V was trimmed by 5 bases and J by 5 bases, leaving 10 bases between them. Germline V gene data show CDR1 as SGHTA and CDR2 as FQGTGA. The length of the CDR3 is 13 residues. Here the CDR3 DNA reads TGTGCCAGCAGCCCCGAGTCTGACAATGAGCAGTTCTTC. The encoded protein is CASSPESDNEQFF. Supplemented by reference TRBV7-3 and TRBJ2-1, the full variable domain reads GAGVSQTPSNKVTEKGKYVELRCDPISGHTALYWYRQSLGQGPEFLIYFQGTGAADDSGLPNDRFFAVRPEGSVSTLKIQRTERGDSAVYLCASSPESDNEQFFGPGTRLTVL.

The rearrangement uses TRBV5-1 and TRBJ2-2; TRBD1 aligns across 7 bases. Germline V gene data show CDR1 as SGHRS and CDR2 as YFSETQ. After removal of 0 bases from V and 3 bases from J, the junction contained 11 bases not matched to a gene. This CDR3 has 18 amino acids. DNA for the CDR3: TGCGCCAGCAGCTTGGCCCTGGGACAGCGAAATTACACCGGGGAGCTGTTTTTT. It specifies CASSLALGQRNYTGELFF.

The chain carries TRBV28 and TRBJ1-4; D unclear. V was trimmed by 6 bases and J by 4 bases, leaving 9 bases between them. The length of the CDR3 is 13 residues. Per the germline V gene, CDR1 is MDHEN and CDR2 is SYDVKM. CDR3 bases: TGTGCCAGCAGCCTCGACTTTAATGAAAAACTGTTTTTT. It yields the protein CASSLDFNEKLFF.

J is TRBJ1-5 and V is TRBV4-2; D may be TRBD1 (6 bases). This CDR3 contains 17 residues. The germline gives CDR1 LGHNA, CDR2 YNFKEQ. Deletions cut 1 base from V and 6 bases from J, with 19 bases between. CDR3 loop: CASSQGRGGPDGQPQHF. The DNA for the CDR3 is TGTGCCAGCAGCCAAGGGAGAGGGGGACCGGACGGTCAGCCCCAGCATTTT.

The J gene is TRBJ1-4, the V gene TRBV7-2; D is undetermined. Trimming cost V 3 bases and J 8 bases, with 19 bases left between them. This CDR3 is built from 16 residues. Germline assignment: CDR1 SGHTA and CDR2 FQGNSA. In nucleotides, the CDR3 is TGTGCCAGCAGCTTGAACTCGGTGGTGGCGTTAGAAAAACTGTTTTTT. Protein product: CASSLNSVVALEKLFF.

The V call is TRBV9, the J call TRBJ2-2, with 7 bases fitting TRBD2. CDR3 length: 16 amino acids. Germline-derived CDR1 and CDR2 are SGDLS and YYNGEE. The V segment lost 4 bases and the J segment 5 bases; nucleotides outside the gene matches: 11. As DNA, the CDR3 is TGTGCCAGCAGCCTCAGCACGGGGCGGGAGACCGGGGAGCTGTTTTTT. Translating it yields CASSLSTGRETGELFF.

The rearrangement uses TRBV11-2 and TRBJ2-5; 7 nucleotides agree with TRBD1. The end of the DNA aligns better with TRBJ2-7, so the J call may be wrong. CDR1 and CDR2 from the germline V gene are SGHAT and FQNNGV. This CDR3 is built from 14 residues. The chain's CDR3 is CASSLRDSSYEQYF. The CDR3, as DNA: TGTGCCAGCAGCCTCCGGGACAGCTCCTACGAGCAGTACTTC.

CDR3 protein: CASSQARSNTGELFF. The CDR3 nucleotides read TGTGCCAGCAGCCAAGCTAGATCGAACACCGGGGAGCTGTTTTTT. The chain has TRBV4-2 and TRBJ2-2; no firm D call. V lost 1 base to trimming and J lost 0 bases, with 6 bases between them. The CDR3 is made up of 15 amino acids. CDR1 LGHNA and CDR2 YNFKEQ come from the germline V gene.